This entry lists 5 T cell receptor beta chains sequenced from one sample in a study of cytomegalovirus exposure and HLA in healthy donors. Both 60 Vbeta primers and 13 Jbeta primers went into the PCR. Assay: immunoSEQ multiplex PCR; the TCRdb copy retains only in-frame clones and omits some. The table includes about 100,000 clones, 60% to 80% detected once. Sequenced input: PBMCs. The receptors originated from a man in his 60s in good health and CMV-seropositive.

In this sample, this clone turned up a few times. The chain recombines TRBV6-6 with TRBJ2-3, with 10 nucleotides matching TRBD2. CDR1 and CDR2 from the germline V gene are MNHNY and SVGAGI (reference sequence). CDR3 length: 16 residues. V dropped 6 bases and J dropped 1; count of bases not matched to a gene: 7. The CDR3 DNA follows: TGTGCCAGCAGGGAAAGCGGGGGGGGAGGCACAGATACGCAGTATTTT. Protein sequence: CASRESGGGGTDTQYF.

The chain is built from TRBV5-1 and TRBJ2-6, with 10 positions matching TRBD1. CDR3 length: 20 amino acids. CDR1 is SGHRS and CDR2 is YFSETQ in the germline V gene. The trim removed 4 bases at V and 1 base at J, leaving 14 bases unmatched. Here the CDR3 reads CASSLATRDRGQSGANVLTF. The CDR3 DNA reads as TGCGCCAGCAGCCTAGCGACCCGTGACAGGGGGCAGTCTGGGGCCAACGTCCTGACTTTC.

V usage is TRBV7-2 and J usage is TRBJ2-2; D is perhaps TRBD2 (5 bases). The CDR3 extends over 14 amino acids. CDR1 is SGHTA and CDR2 is FQGNSA in the germline V gene. Trimming removed 3 bases from V and 7 bases from J, with 12 bases in between. The CDR3 region has the DNA TGTGCCAGCAGCTTGACTACCCGGGGCGGGGAGCTGTTTTTT. Its translation is CASSLTTRGGELFF.

The chain has TRBV11-2 and TRBJ2-7; D is perhaps TRBD2 (6 bases). V shed 5 bases and J shed 7 bases, with 9 bases lying between them. CDR1 is SGHAT and CDR2 is FQNNGV in the germline V gene. The CDR3 has 11 residues. CDR3 region: CASSPGREQYF. CDR3 nucleotide sequence: TGTGCCAGCAGCCCAGGGAGGGAGCAGTACTTC. Complete variable domain (other parts from reference TRBV11-2 and TRBJ2-7): EAGVAQSPRYKIIEKRQSVAFWCNPISGHATLYWYQQILGQGPKLLIQFQNNGVVDDSQLPKDRFSAERLKGVDSTLKIQPAKLEDSAVYLCASSPGREQYFGPGTRLTVT.

The rearrangement links TRBV29-1 to TRBJ1-2; unclear D gene. This CDR3 contains 13 residues. The germline CDR1 and CDR2 sequences are SQVTM and ANQGSEA. Trimming removed 4 bases from V and 0 bases from J, with 9 bases in between. Here the CDR3 reads CSVGEATNYGYTF. DNA for the CDR3: TGCAGCGTTGGGGAGGCGACTAACTATGGCTACACCTTC.